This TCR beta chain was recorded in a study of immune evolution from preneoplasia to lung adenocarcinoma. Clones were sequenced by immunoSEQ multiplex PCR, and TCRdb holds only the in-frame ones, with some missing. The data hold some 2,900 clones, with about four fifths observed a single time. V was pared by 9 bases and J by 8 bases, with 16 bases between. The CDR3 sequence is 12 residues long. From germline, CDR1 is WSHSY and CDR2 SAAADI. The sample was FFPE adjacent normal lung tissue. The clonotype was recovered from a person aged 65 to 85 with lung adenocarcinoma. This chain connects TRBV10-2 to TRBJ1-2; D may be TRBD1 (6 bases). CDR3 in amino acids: CARRTEGGGYTF. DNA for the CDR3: TGCGCCAGGAGGACAGAGGGCGGCGGCTACACCTTC.